This TCR beta chain was profiled in a study of blood T cell repertoires in COVID-19. Across the study: From the United States, Italy and Spain came samples of acute and convalescent COVID-19. From T cells, B-cell-depleted T cells, or PBMCs came the material, which was cDNA or gDNA.

V shed 1 base and J shed 7 bases, with 14 bases lying between them. The length of the CDR3 is 15 residues. The germline V gene encodes CDR1 LGHDT and CDR2 YNNKEL (reference sequence). Study processing details: Amplification of reference gene primers provided the estimated nucleated cell counts. Method: immunoSEQ multiplex PCR; TCRdb's copy keeps in-frame clones and lacks some. V, J and clone size derive from that table, while D and trimming were established from the DNA sequence. The sample has about 370,000 clones, approximately 88% seen once. The sequence was collected from a woman aged 25 to 39 with COVID-19, enrolled during active disease. The rearrangement uses TRBV3-1 (or the pseudogene TRBV3-2) and TRBJ2-1, with D possibly matching TRBD1 (7 bases). Sequencing was done on a sample of peripheral blood. The CDR3 DNA reads as TGTGCCAGCAGCCAAGGCAGGGGGGTTTGGAATGAGCAGTTCTTC. It translates to CASSQGRGVWNEQFF.